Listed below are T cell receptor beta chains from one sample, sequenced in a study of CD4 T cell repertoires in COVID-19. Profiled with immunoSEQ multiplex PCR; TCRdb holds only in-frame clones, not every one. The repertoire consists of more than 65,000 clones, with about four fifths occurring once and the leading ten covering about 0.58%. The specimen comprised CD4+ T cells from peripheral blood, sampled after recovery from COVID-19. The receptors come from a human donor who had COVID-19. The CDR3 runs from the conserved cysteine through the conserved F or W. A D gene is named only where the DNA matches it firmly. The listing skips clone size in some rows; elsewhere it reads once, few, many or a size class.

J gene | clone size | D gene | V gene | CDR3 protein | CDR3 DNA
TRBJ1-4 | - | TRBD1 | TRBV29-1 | CSATGGSEKLFF | TGCAGCGCGACAGGGGGGAGCGAAAAACTGTTTTTT
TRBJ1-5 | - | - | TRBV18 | CASSLRRGNQPQHF | TGTGCCAGCTCCCTACGACGGGGCAATCAGCCCCAGCATTTT
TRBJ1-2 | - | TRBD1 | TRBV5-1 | CASSLGPGQGYGYTF | TGCGCCAGCAGCTTGGGGCCGGGACAGGGGTATGGCTACACCTTC
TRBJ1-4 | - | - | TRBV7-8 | CASSFAYRREKLFF | TGTGCCAGCAGCTTCGCCTACCGCAGGGAAAAACTGTTTTTT
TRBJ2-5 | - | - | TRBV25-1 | CASSESGATRETQYF | TGTGCCAGCAGTGAATCGGGGGCAACCAGAGAGACCCAGTACTTC
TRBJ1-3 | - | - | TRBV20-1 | CSASSTGSAGNTIYF | TGCAGTGCTAGTTCCACAGGGTCTGCGGGAAACACCATATATTTT
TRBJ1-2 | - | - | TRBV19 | CASSRSTGTWDGYTF | TGTGCCAGTAGTCGGTCAACAGGGACCTGGGATGGCTACACCTTC
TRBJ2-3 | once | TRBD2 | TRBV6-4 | CASSEPGGGTDTQYF | TGTGCCAGCAGTGAGCCGGGGGGTGGCACAGATACGCAGTATTTT
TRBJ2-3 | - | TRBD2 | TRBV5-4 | CASSLRLAGTTDTQYF | TGTGCCAGCAGCTTGCGACTAGCGGGTACCACAGATACGCAGTATTTT
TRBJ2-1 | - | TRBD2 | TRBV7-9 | CASSLSGSNAFEQFF | TGTGCCAGCAGCCTTAGCGGGTCAAATGCTTTTGAGCAGTTCTTC
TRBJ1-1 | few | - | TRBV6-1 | CASSEKGFNTEAFF | TGTGCCAGCAGTGAAAAGGGGTTTAACACTGAAGCTTTCTTT
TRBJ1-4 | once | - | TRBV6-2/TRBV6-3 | CASSPDGLHEKLFF | TGTGCCAGCAGCCCTGACGGATTACATGAAAAACTGTTTTTT
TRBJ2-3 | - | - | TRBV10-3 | CAISGGVDTQYF | TGTGCCATCAGTGGTGGTGTAGATACGCAGTATTTT
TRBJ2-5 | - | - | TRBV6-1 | CASSEGPRTQYF | TGTGCCAGCAGTGAGGGGCCGAGAACCCAGTACTTC
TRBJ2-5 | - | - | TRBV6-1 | CASSEGAEKETQYF | TGTGCCAGCAGTGAAGGGGCAGAGAAAGAGACCCAGTACTTC
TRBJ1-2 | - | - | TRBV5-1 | CASSLVASSNYGYTF | TGCGCCAGCAGCTTGGTCGCGAGCTCGAACTATGGCTACACCTTC
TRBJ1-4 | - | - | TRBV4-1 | CASSQGVGEVSGGKLFF | TGCGCCAGCAGCCAAGGGGTAGGGGAAGTCTCGGGCGGAAAACTGTTTTTT
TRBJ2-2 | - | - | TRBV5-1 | CASSSPRQVSTTGELFF | TGCGCCAGCAGCTCCCCACGGCAAGTCTCGACCACCGGGGAGCTGTTTTTT
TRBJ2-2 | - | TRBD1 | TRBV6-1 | CASSEKGQGSGELFF | TGTGCCAGCAGTGAAAAGGGACAGGGGTCCGGGGAGCTGTTTTTT
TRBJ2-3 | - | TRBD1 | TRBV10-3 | CAAGGTGEGTDTQYF | TGTGCCGCCGGGGGGACAGGGGAAGGCACAGATACGCAGTATTTT
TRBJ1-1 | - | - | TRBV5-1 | CASSQGLNTEAFF | TGCGCCAGCAGCCAGGGGCTGAACACTGAAGCTTTCTTT
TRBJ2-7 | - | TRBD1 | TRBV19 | CASKTSGTGGYEQYF | TGTGCCAGTAAAACTTCCGGGACAGGGGGGTACGAGCAGTACTTC
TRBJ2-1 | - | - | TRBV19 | CASSEGAYNEQFF | TGTGCCAGTAGTGAGGGGGCCTACAATGAGCAGTTCTTC
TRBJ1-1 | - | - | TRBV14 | CASSDTGRMTEAFF | TGTGCCAGCAGCGACACGGGACGGATGACCGAAGCTTTCTTT
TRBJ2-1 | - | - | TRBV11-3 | CASSLVSLGVGNEQFF | TGTGCCAGCAGCTTAGTCTCACTGGGGGTAGGGAATGAGCAGTTCTTC
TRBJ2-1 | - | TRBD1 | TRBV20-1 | CSASPPGQGMRGQFF | TGCAGTGCGAGTCCTCCGGGACAGGGGATGCGTGGGCAGTTCTTC
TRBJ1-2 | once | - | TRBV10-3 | CAISEAGRQVDGYTF | TGTGCCATCAGTGAGGCTGGGCGGCAGGTGGATGGCTACACCTTC
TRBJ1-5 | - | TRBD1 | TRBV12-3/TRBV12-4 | CASSRTGHQPQHF | TGTGCCAGCAGTCGGACAGGGCATCAGCCCCAGCATTTT
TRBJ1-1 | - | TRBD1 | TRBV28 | CASRATGNMNTEAFF | TGTGCCAGCAGGGCGACAGGGAATATGAACACTGAAGCTTTCTTT
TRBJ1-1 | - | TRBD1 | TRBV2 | CASRGQGSTEAFF | TGTGCCAGCAGGGGACAGGGGAGCACTGAAGCTTTCTTT
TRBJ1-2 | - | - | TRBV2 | CASSELGSLYGYTF | TGTGCCAGCAGTGAATTGGGCTCTCTCTATGGCTACACCTTC
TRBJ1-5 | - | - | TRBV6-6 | CASSLSRITDRQPQHF | TGTGCCAGCAGCCTTTCTAGGATTACTGATCGACAGCCCCAGCATTTT
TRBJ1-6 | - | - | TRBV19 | CASSKSDSYNSPLHF | TGTGCCAGTAGTAAATCGGACAGTTATAATTCACCCCTCCACTTT
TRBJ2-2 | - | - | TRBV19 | CASMVAVNTGELFF | TGTGCCAGTATGGTCGCGGTCAACACCGGGGAGCTGTTTTTT
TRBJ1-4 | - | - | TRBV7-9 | CASSWDMGEKLFF | TGTGCCAGCAGCTGGGATATGGGTGAAAAACTGTTTTTT
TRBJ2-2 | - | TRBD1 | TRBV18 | CASSPPQGANTGELFF | TGTGCCAGCTCACCTCCCCAGGGGGCCAACACCGGGGAGCTGTTTTTT
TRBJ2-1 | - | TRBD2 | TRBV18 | CASSLIAGGSNEQFF | TGTGCCAGCTCGCTTATAGCGGGGGGATCCAATGAGCAGTTCTTC
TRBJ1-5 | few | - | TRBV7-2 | CASSHGLGWEPQHF | TGTGCCAGCAGCCACGGGCTGGGCTGGGAGCCCCAGCATTTT
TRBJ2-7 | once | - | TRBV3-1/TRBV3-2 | CASSQDRAQGEQYF | TGTGCCAGCAGCCAAGATCGTGCCCAGGGGGAGCAGTACTTC
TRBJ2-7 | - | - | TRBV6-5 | CASSYSTEITYEQYF | TGTGCCAGCAGTTACTCGACGGAGATCACCTACGAGCAGTACTTC
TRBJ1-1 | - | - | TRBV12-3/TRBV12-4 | CASSFSRDTEAFF | TGTGCCAGCAGTTTTTCCAGGGACACTGAAGCTTTCTTT
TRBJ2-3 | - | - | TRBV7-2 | CASSLGSGSTDTQYF | TGTGCCAGCAGCTTAGGGAGCGGCAGCACAGATACGCAGTATTTT
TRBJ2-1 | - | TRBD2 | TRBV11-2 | CASSQNGLASDEQFF | TGTGCCAGCAGCCAAAATGGACTAGCAAGCGATGAGCAGTTCTTC
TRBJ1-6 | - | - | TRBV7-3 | CASSLQGTADSPLHF | TGTGCCAGCAGCCTCCAAGGGACTGCGGATTCACCCCTCCACTTT
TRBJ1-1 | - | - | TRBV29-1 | CSVARDRGQAFF | TGCAGCGTTGCCCGGGACCGAGGCCAAGCTTTCTTT
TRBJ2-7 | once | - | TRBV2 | CASSVRDQGSEQYF | TGTGCCAGCAGTGTTCGTGACCAGGGAAGCGAGCAGTACTTC
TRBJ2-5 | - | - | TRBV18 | CASSPARQETQYF | TGTGCCAGCTCACCCGCCCGACAAGAGACCCAGTACTTC
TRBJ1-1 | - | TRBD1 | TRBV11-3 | CASSSGQVGKNTEAFF | TGTGCCAGCAGCTCGGGACAGGTCGGAAAGAACACTGAAGCTTTCTTT
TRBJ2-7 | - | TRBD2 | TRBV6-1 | CASSEGRGGLYEQYF | TGTGCCAGCAGTGAAGGGCGGGGGGGCCTCTACGAGCAGTACTTC
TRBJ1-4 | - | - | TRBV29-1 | CSFRGENEKLFF | TGCAGCTTTCGCGGGGAAAATGAAAAACTGTTTTTT
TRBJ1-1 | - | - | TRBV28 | CASSSGLSTEAFF | TGTGCCAGCAGTTCAGGTTTGAGCACTGAAGCTTTCTTT
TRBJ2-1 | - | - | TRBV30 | CAWSIGVNEQFF | TGTGCCTGGAGCATCGGGGTGAATGAGCAGTTCTTC
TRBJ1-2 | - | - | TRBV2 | CASSAWVFYGYTF | TGTGCCAGCAGTGCGTGGGTTTTCTATGGCTACACCTTC
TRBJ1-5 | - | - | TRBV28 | CASRTQGVNQPQHF | TGTGCCAGCCGTACTCAGGGAGTAAATCAGCCCCAGCATTTT
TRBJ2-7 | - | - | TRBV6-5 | CASSYRTPQSYEQYF | TGTGCCAGCAGTTACCGGACCCCTCAGTCCTACGAGCAGTACTTC
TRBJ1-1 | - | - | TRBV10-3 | CAIANSRSEKAFF | TGTGCCATCGCCAATTCGAGGTCAGAAAAAGCTTTCTTT
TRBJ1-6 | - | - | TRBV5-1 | CASTQDSSYNSPLHF | TGCGCCAGCACTCAGGACAGCTCCTATAATTCACCCCTCCACTTT